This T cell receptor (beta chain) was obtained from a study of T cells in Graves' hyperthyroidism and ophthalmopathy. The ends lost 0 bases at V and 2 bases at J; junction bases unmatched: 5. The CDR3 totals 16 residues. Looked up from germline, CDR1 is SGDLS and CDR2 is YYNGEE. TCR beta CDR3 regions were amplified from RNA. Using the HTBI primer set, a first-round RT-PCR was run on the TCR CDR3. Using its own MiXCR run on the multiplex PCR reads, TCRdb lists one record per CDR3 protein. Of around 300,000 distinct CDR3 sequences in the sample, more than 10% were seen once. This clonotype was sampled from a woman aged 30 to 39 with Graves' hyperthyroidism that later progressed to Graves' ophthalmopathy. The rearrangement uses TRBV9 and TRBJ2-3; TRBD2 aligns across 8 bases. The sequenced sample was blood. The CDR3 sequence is CASSVDGAGVTDTQYF. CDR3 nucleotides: TGTGCCAGCAGCGTAGACGGAGCGGGAGTCACAGATACGCAGTATTTT.